The next 27 T cell receptor beta chains were all read from a single sample in a study of blood T cell repertoires in COVID-19. Here immunoSEQ multiplex PCR was the method, and the copy in TCRdb shows in-frame clones only, minus some. The table shows nearly 90,000 clones, with 88% occurring only once. The sequenced material came from peripheral blood. The receptor source for this set is a man in his sixties with acute or convalescent COVID-19.

The rearrangement links TRBV10-1 to TRBJ1-5; D is ambiguous. The CDR3 sequence is 17 residues long. V was trimmed by 0 bases and J by 2 bases, leaving 14 bases between them. The germline gives CDR1 WNHNN, CDR2 SYGVQD (reference sequence). The DNA for the CDR3 is TGCGCCAGCAGTGAGTCAAAGGCCCCGAGCGGCAATCAGCCCCAGCATTTT. This translates into CASSESKAPSGNQPQHF.

The chain joins TRBV5-4 to TRBJ2-3, with D possibly matching TRBD1 (6 bases). With 4 bases removed from V and 1 base from J, the gap between germline ends came to 19 bases. The germline V gene has CDR1 SGHNT and CDR2 YYREEE (reference sequence). The CDR3 totals 17 residues. CDR3 amino acids: CASSGTKDRRRTDTQYF. The CDR3 DNA follows: TGTGCCAGCAGCGGTACGAAAGACAGGCGCCGCACAGATACGCAGTATTTT.

This clone was counted once. The rearrangement joins TRBV7-9 to TRBJ1-2; TRBD1 aligns across 7 bases. The CDR3 covers 15 residues. Trimming took 0 bases from V and 6 from J; bases not matched to a gene: 7. The germline V gene has CDR1 SEHNR and CDR2 FQNEAQ (reference sequence). The chain's CDR3 is CASSLALGGEDGYTF. CDR3 coding DNA: TGTGCCAGCAGCTTAGCTCTAGGGGGCGAGGATGGCTACACCTTC. Full variable domain (remainder filled in from reference TRBV7-9 and TRBJ1-2): DTGVSQNPRHKITKRGQNVTFRCDPISEHNRLYWYRQTLGQGPEFLTYFQNEAQLEKSRLLSDRFSAERPKGSFSTLEIQRTEQGDSAMYLCASSLALGGEDGYTFGSGTRLTVV.

In its sample, this clone was seen once. The chain has TRBV24-1 and TRBJ2-1, with D unclear. The CDR3 runs to 17 residues. Germline assignment: CDR1 KGHDR and CDR2 SFDVKD. The V end was cut by 3 bases, the J end by 0 bases, with 14 bases between. CDR3 DNA sequence: TGTGCCACCAGTGATGCCGCGGCCCGACCCTCCTACAATGAGCAGTTCTTC. The encoded protein is CATSDAAARPSYNEQFF.

V usage is TRBV9 and J usage is TRBJ2-2; perhaps TRBD2 as D (5 bases). This CDR3 comprises 16 residues. Germline V CDR1 and CDR2: SGDLS, YYNGEE. Trimming removed 0 bases at V and 6 bases at J, with 15 bases between. The chain's CDR3 is CASSVASGLPSGELFF. In DNA form, the CDR3 reads TGTGCCAGCAGCGTAGCTTCTGGACTCCCTTCCGGGGAGCTGTTTTTT.

V is TRBV29-1 and J is TRBJ1-2, with 9 nucleotides matching TRBD1. The length of the CDR3 is 13 residues. V gave up 5 bases and J gave up 8 bases; unmatched junction bases: 9. The germline V gene has CDR1 SQVTM and CDR2 ANQGSEA. The DNA for the CDR3 is TGCAGCGTTCAGAAACAGGGGGCGGGAGGCTACACCTTC. It codes for CSVQKQGAGGYTF.

Here the CDR3 DNA reads TGTGCTAGTGGGGTAGGAGAGGGGGTGGAGGAGCAGTACTTC. It encodes CASGVGEGVEEQYF. The rearrangement joins TRBV12-5 to TRBJ2-7, with D perhaps TRBD1 (6 bases). CDR1 and CDR2 from the germline V gene are LGHNT and FRNRAP. There are 14 residues in the CDR3. The V gene lost 6 bases and the J gene lost 7 bases, with 19 bases spanning the gap.

This chain uses TRBV15 with TRBJ2-7; no firm D call. Trimming left V 1 base short and J 1 base short, with 8 bases between. CDR1 LNHNV and CDR2 YYDKDF come from the germline V gene (reference sequence). This CDR3 has 14 amino acids. This CDR3 reads CATSRGAISYEQYF. CDR3 nucleotide sequence: TGTGCCACCAGCAGAGGGGCTATATCCTACGAGCAGTACTTC.

J is TRBJ2-1 and V is TRBV11-3, with TRBD2 matching over 9 bases. Germline V gives CDR1 SGHNT, CDR2 YENEEA. CDR3 size: 16 residues. Trimming cost V 1 base and J 4 bases; bases outside gene matches: 5. CDR3 nucleotides: TGTGCCAGCAGCTTAGTTTCTAGCGGGAAATACAATGAGCAGTTCTTC. Translated: CASSLVSSGKYNEQFF.

The V call is TRBV28, the J call TRBJ2-7; 9 bases line up with TRBD1. Germline-derived CDR1 and CDR2 are MDHEN and SYDVKM. The CDR3 has 14 amino acids. V lost 9 bases and J lost 5; bases outside the gene matches: 11. The CDR3 reads CASRTGTGFHEQYF. The CDR3 region has the DNA TGTGCCAGTCGAACCGGGACAGGGTTCCACGAGCAGTACTTC.

This chain links TRBV7-9 with TRBJ2-7; 11 bases map to TRBD2. The CDR3 extends over 14 amino acids. Germline V gene data show CDR1 as SEHNR and CDR2 as FQNEAQ (reference sequence). V lost 3 bases and J lost 7; bases outside the gene matches: 5. This CDR3 is CASSFGLAGGEQYF. The CDR3, as DNA: TGTGCCAGCAGCTTCGGGCTAGCGGGAGGTGAGCAGTACTTC.

The genes are TRBV5-1 and TRBJ2-7; TRBD2 matches 8 bases. This CDR3 comprises 16 residues. The J segment lost 0 bases and the V segment lost 4 bases, leaving 9 bases of the junction unmatched. The germline gives CDR1 SGHRS, CDR2 YFSETQ. Written as DNA, the CDR3 is TGCGCCAGCAGCACGAGTCCCGGGACTAGCTCCTACGAGCAGTACTTC. Translation gives CASSTSPGTSSYEQYF.

The CDR3 region is CASRGTRDTIYF. The CDR3 DNA sequence: TGTGCCAGCAGGGGTACCCGGGACACCATATATTTT. V is TRBV6-5 and J is TRBJ1-3; D not resolved. Germline CDR1 reads MNHEY; CDR2 reads SVGAGI. The CDR3 loop spans 12 amino acids. V was shortened by 6 bases and J by 8 bases, with 11 bases between the two germline ends.

The chain carries TRBV11-3 and TRBJ2-5; maybe TRBD2 (6 bases). V was cut by 5 bases and J by 5 bases, with 12 bases left in between. Looked up from germline, CDR1 is SGHNT and CDR2 is YENEEA. The CDR3 is made up of 13 amino acids. In DNA, the CDR3 is TGTGCCAGCAGCCTCCACCGGGGGGAGACCCAGTACTTC. Its protein product is CASSLHRGETQYF. Full variable domain (outside the CDR3, taken from reference TRBV11-3 and TRBJ2-5): EAGVVQSPRYKIIEKKQPVAFWCNPISGHNTLYWYLQNLGQGPELLIRYENEEAVDDSQLPKDRFSAERLKGVDSTLKIQPAELGDSAVYLCASSLHRGETQYFGPGTRLLVL.

The chain has TRBV19 and TRBJ1-1, with 9 bases lining up with TRBD1. Germline loops: CDR1 LNHDA, CDR2 SQIVND (reference sequence). The CDR3 runs 16 residues. The ends lost 9 bases at V and 5 bases at J; junction bases unmatched: 16. This chain's CDR3 is CASLSTGGRGPTEAFF. The CDR3 nucleotides read TGTGCCAGCCTCTCCACAGGGGGCCGCGGTCCTACTGAAGCTTTCTTT.

The rearrangement links TRBV5-4 to TRBJ1-2; a weak D match, TRBD1 (5 bases). The CDR3 spans 13 residues. The germline V gene has CDR1 SGHNT and CDR2 YYREEE (reference sequence). V was trimmed by 4 bases and J by 4 bases, leaving 11 bases between them. CDR3: CASSQTGGYGYTF. Written as DNA, the CDR3 is TGTGCCAGCAGCCAAACAGGCGGCTATGGCTACACCTTC.

The chain combines TRBV5-4 with TRBJ2-5; D call uncertain. This CDR3 has 13 amino acids. The V end lost 0 bases, the J end lost 2 bases, and 5 bases lay between the germline ends. The germline V gene encodes CDR1 SGHNT and CDR2 YYREEE (reference sequence). The CDR3 coding sequence is TGTGCCAGCAGCTTGGACAGACAAGAGACCCAGTACTTC. Translating gives CASSLDRQETQYF.

Comment on this clone: A junction boundary mismatches the germline segment, possibly from a read error. The chain combines TRBV12-3 or TRBV12-4 with TRBJ1-2; D may be TRBD1 (6 bases). The CDR3 extends over 11 amino acids. The CDR3 DNA follows: TGTGCCAGCAGCCTAGGACAGTCTCACTACTTC. Translated: CASSLGQSHYF.

The chain uses TRBV28 and TRBJ1-1; 9 bases fit TRBD1. V was pared by 1 base and J by 0 bases, with 3 bases of the junction left unmatched. CDR3 length: 16 amino acids. From germline, CDR1 is MDHEN and CDR2 SYDVKM. CDR3 in amino acids: CASSLSGQGMNTEAFF. DNA of the CDR3: TGTGCCAGCAGTTTATCCGGACAGGGGATGAACACTGAAGCTTTCTTT.

The V call is TRBV30, the J call TRBJ1-2; D unclear. The CDR3 loop spans 16 amino acids. CDR1 GTSNPN and CDR2 SVGIG come from the germline V gene (reference sequence). V gave up 4 bases and J gave up 3 bases, with 21 bases separating them. In DNA form, the CDR3 reads TGTGCCTGGATCCGGGGTGGGTCTCACCGGGACTATGGCTACACCTTC. Its translation: CAWIRGGSHRDYGYTF.

The rearrangement links TRBV3-1 (or the pseudogene TRBV3-2) to TRBJ1-3; D remains ambiguous. The germline V and J ends were trimmed by 0 bases and 0 bases, with 12 bases remaining between them. Per germline, CDR1 LGHDT and CDR2 YNNKEL (reference sequence). CDR3 size: 17 residues. The CDR3 DNA sequence: TGTGCCAGCAGCCAAGAGAGGGCACCCTCCTCTGGAAACACCATATATTTT. It is translated as CASSQERAPSSGNTIYF.

This chain links TRBV13 with TRBJ2-7; D possibly corresponds to TRBD1 (5 bases). The CDR3 is 14 residues long. V was clipped by 7 bases and J by 0 bases, with 13 bases between them. Germline CDR1 and CDR2: PRHDT and FYEKMQ (reference sequence). The CDR3 nucleotides are TGTGCCAGCAAAGAACAGGTTAACTCCTACGAGCAGTACTTC. The encoded protein is CASKEQVNSYEQYF.

The rearrangement uses TRBV9 and TRBJ2-2; 12 bases are a match to TRBD2. The CDR3 runs 16 residues. The germline V gene has CDR1 SGDLS and CDR2 YYNGEE. V lost 4 bases, J lost 5 bases, and 6 bases stayed unmatched. In DNA, the CDR3 is TGTGCCAGCAGCTTTGCTAGCGGGAGGGAAACCGGGGAGCTGTTTTTT. The encoded protein is CASSFASGRETGELFF.

V gene TRBV15 combines with J gene TRBJ1-5; no clear D gene. The CDR3 length is 14 residues. In germline, CDR1 is LNHNV, CDR2 YYDKDF (reference sequence). Trimming shortened V by 0 bases and J by 5 bases, and 8 bases separated the two germline ends. The CDR3 reads CATSREASDQPQHF. The CDR3 DNA is TGTGCCACCAGCAGAGAGGCCAGTGATCAGCCCCAGCATTTT. Complete variable domain (other parts from reference TRBV15 and TRBJ1-5): DAMVIQNPRYQVTQFGKPVTLSCSQTLNHNVMYWYQQKSSQAPKLLFHYYDKDFNNEADTPDNFQSRRPNTSFCFLDIRSPGLGDTAMYLCATSREASDQPQHFGDGTRLSIL.

V gene TRBV7-7 combines with J gene TRBJ2-3, with D perhaps matching TRBD2 (6 bases). The CDR3 length is 14 residues. Germline V lookup: CDR1 SSHAT, CDR2 FNYEAQ (reference sequence). Trimming cost V 11 bases and J 1 base, with 16 bases left between them. CDR3 coding DNA: TGTGCCTCGGGCGGGGAAATTGGCACAGATACGCAGTATTTT. Amino acid sequence: CASGGEIGTDTQYF.

The genes are TRBV11-2 and TRBJ2-7, with 10 positions matching TRBD2. The CDR3 is 15 amino acids. The germline gives CDR1 SGHAT, CDR2 FQNNGV. Trimming cost V 5 bases and J 3 bases; bases outside gene matches: 7. DNA for the CDR3: TGTGCCAGCAGCCAACTAGCGGGGAATTTCTACGAGCAGTACTTC. The encoded protein is CASSQLAGNFYEQYF.

The rearrangement links TRBV29-1 to TRBJ1-1; 7 bases agree with TRBD1. V gave up 7 bases and J gave up 5 bases; unmatched junction bases: 10. The CDR3 is 13 residues long. CDR1 is SQVTM and CDR2 is ANQGSEA in the germline V gene. CDR3 DNA sequence: TGCAGCGCCACCGGGGGCAGGGGGACTGAAGCTTTCTTT. It translates to CSATGGRGTEAFF.